A selection of T cell receptor beta chains follows, all from one sample in a study of response to subunit inactivated influenza vaccine. TCRdb reprocessed the RT-PCR reads via MiXCR and lists one record per CDR3 protein. The table has hundreds of thousands of distinct CDR3 sequences, 12% to 15% seen once. The sample in question was PBMCs from blood, obtained approximately 15 days before vaccination. The receptors here all came from a man aged 50 to 59 who received an inactivated influenza vaccine. Both conserved end residues are part of each CDR3. D genes are given only for firm matches. The listing skips clone size in some rows; elsewhere it reads once, few, many or a size class.

TRBJ1-1	few	TRBV11-1	TRBD1	CASSTRTGGNVRMNTEAFF	TGTGCCAGCAGCACGCGGACAGGGGGCAACGTGAGGATGAACACTGAAGCTTTCTTT
TRBJ1-1	once	TRBV12-3/TRBV12-4	.	CASSPYTSMNTEAFF	TGTGCCAGCAGTCCATACACGTCTATGAACACTGAAGCTTTCTTT
TRBJ2-2	once	TRBV27	.	CASSYQPTGELFF	TGTGCCAGCAGCTACCAACCCACCGGGGAGCTGTTTTTT
TRBJ2-1	many	TRBV12-3/TRBV12-4	.	CASSLEGRVKDEQFF	TGTGCCAGCAGTTTAGAAGGCAGGGTCAAGGATGAGCAGTTCTTC
TRBJ2-1	.	TRBV10-3	.	CALSDSRYNEQFF	TGTGCCCTCTCTGATTCCCGTTACAATGAGCAGTTCTTC
TRBJ2-4	.	TRBV18	.	CASSPRRTGNTAKNIQYF	TGTGCCAGCTCACCGAGAAGAACAGGAAATACGGCCAAAAACATTCAGTACTTC
TRBJ2-1	few	TRBV20-1	TRBD2	CSAPGTSGIEQFF	TGCAGTGCCCCGGGAACTAGCGGGATTGAGCAGTTCTTC
TRBJ2-1	many	TRBV6-4	TRBD2	CASSDRTSGGPISSYNEQFF	TGTGCCAGCAGTGACAGGACTAGCGGGGGCCCTATTAGCTCCTACAATGAGCAGTTCTTC
TRBJ2-3	.	TRBV11-2	.	CASRRGSRTPTVGDTQYF	TGTGCCAGCAGGAGAGGGTCGAGGACACCCACGGTCGGAGATACGCAGTATTTT
TRBJ2-7	once	TRBV5-1	TRBD2	CASSLTGTSGVFDYEQYF	TGCGCCAGCAGCTTAACCGGGACTAGCGGGGTATTCGACTACGAGCAGTACTTC
TRBJ2-2	few	TRBV10-2	.	CASSESKWTGELFF	TGCGCCAGCAGTGAGTCGAAGTGGACCGGGGAGCTGTTTTTT
TRBJ2-1	few	TRBV9	TRBD2	CASSVTSGGEQFF	TGTGCCAGCAGCGTTACTAGCGGGGGTGAGCAGTTCTTC
TRBJ2-7	many	TRBV29-1	TRBD1	CSVQGASYEQYF	TGCAGCGTGCAGGGGGCCTCCTACGAGCAGTACTTC
TRBJ2-7	.	TRBV27	.	CTSSLGYEQYF	TGCACCAGCAGTTTAGGATACGAGCAGTACTTC
TRBJ2-7	few	TRBV5-1	TRBD1	CASSPGQGGDEQYF	TGCGCCAGCAGCCCGGGACAGGGAGGGGACGAGCAGTACTTC
TRBJ2-2	many	TRBV5-1	TRBD1	CASSPDRGIITGELFF	TGCGCCAGCAGCCCCGACAGGGGGATTATCACCGGGGAGCTGTTTTTT
TRBJ2-2	many	TRBV7-8	.	CASSQTGSTGELFF	TGTGCCAGCAGTCAAACAGGGTCAACCGGGGAGCTGTTTTTT
TRBJ2-1	many	TRBV28	TRBD2	CASSSGLALNNEQFF	TGTGCCAGCAGTTCCGGACTAGCGCTAAACAATGAGCAGTTCTTC
TRBJ2-1	few	TRBV5-1	TRBD2	CASSLPGLAGINEQFF	TGCGCCAGCAGCTTACCTGGACTAGCGGGAATAAATGAGCAGTTCTTC
TRBJ2-2	few	TRBV27	TRBD2	CASRREGGELFF	TGTGCCAGCAGGCGGGAGGGCGGGGAGCTGTTTTTT